These 4 T cell receptor beta chains share one sample of origin, sequenced in a study of shared clonotypes between healthy human individuals. This table comes from immunoSEQ multiplex PCR, and its TCRdb copy is limited to in-frame clones, with some not included. This table holds over 1.4 million clones, 95% to 97% found once. Sequencing was done on a sample of naive CD4+ T cells sorted from blood. Subset denoted: CD45RA+ positively selected. The receptor source for this set is a man in his thirties or forties in good health.

DNA for the CDR3: TGTGCCAGCAGCATTTCACAGGGTCCTAACTATGGCTACACCTTC. Translation: CASSISQGPNYGYTF. J is TRBJ1-2 and V is TRBV7-8; weak D call: TRBD1 (6 bases). CDR1 is SGHVS and CDR2 is FQNEAQ in the germline V gene. This CDR3 spans 15 amino acids. With 5 bases removed from V and 0 bases from J, the gap between germline ends came to 13 bases.

The chain combines TRBV11-2 with TRBJ2-7, with 9 bases aligning to TRBD1. Germline loops: CDR1 SGHAT, CDR2 FQNNGV. The CDR3 totals 15 residues. V trimming: 0 bases; J trimming: 4 bases; junction bases outside the gene matches: 4. Here the CDR3 DNA reads TGTGCCAGCAGCTTAGAGGGACAGGGTAATTACGAGCAGTACTTC. Encoded protein: CASSLEGQGNYEQYF.

The gene calls are TRBV10-3 and TRBJ2-1, with 7 bases matching TRBD1. In germline, CDR1 is ENHRY, CDR2 SYGVKD. V gave up 3 bases and J gave up 5 bases; unmatched junction bases: 4. The CDR3 has 14 residues. The CDR3 region is CAISEGGADNEQFF. The CDR3 DNA reads TGTGCCATCAGTGAAGGGGGCGCCGACAATGAGCAGTTCTTC.

The chain combines TRBV7-8 with TRBJ2-1; D may match TRBD1 or TRBD2 (5 bases each). The V end lost 5 bases, the J end lost 6 bases, and 14 bases lay between the germline ends. The V gene's germline CDR1 is SGHVS and CDR2 FQNEAQ. The CDR3 runs to 14 residues. The CDR3 nucleotides read TGTGCCAGCAGCCCTGGGGGATCTTTCAATGAGCAGTTCTTC. Protein: CASSPGGSFNEQFF.